Below, 30 T cell receptor beta chains from the same sample are listed, as sequenced in a study of blood T cell repertoires in COVID-19. Sequencing was performed with immunoSEQ multiplex PCR; in TCRdb, only in-frame clones are kept and a portion is missing. The table has some 75,000 clones, 65% to 85% seen once; the top ten hold 9.5% to 15%. Sequences were obtained from peripheral blood. The source is a man aged 45-60 years with COVID-19, enrolled during active disease.

The J gene is TRBJ2-7, the V gene TRBV29-1; 11 nucleotides align to TRBD2. Per germline, CDR1 SQVTM and CDR2 ANQGSEA. The junction had 3 bases not matched to a gene; V was cut back by 3 bases and J by 2 bases. There are 14 residues in the CDR3. The CDR3 spells CSVEGTSGPYEQYF. The DNA for the CDR3 is TGCAGCGTTGAGGGGACTAGCGGACCCTACGAGCAGTACTTC.

CDR3 sequence (DNA): TGTGCCAGCAGCTTAATTGGAGGTAGTCAGGGGAAAAAACTGTTTTTT. This sequence encodes CASSLIGGSQGKKLFF. The gene calls are TRBV7-2 and TRBJ1-4; possible D gene TRBD1, 6 bases. There are 16 residues in the CDR3. The germline CDR1 and CDR2 sequences are SGHTA and FQGNSA. Trimming took 2 bases from V and 9 from J, leaving 19 bases between them. The full variable domain, in which reference TRBV7-2 and TRBJ1-4 provide the parts outside the CDR3, is GAGVSQSPSNKVTEKGKDVELRCDPISGHTALYWYRQSLGQGLEFLIYFQGNSAPDKSGLPSDRFSAERTGGSVSTLTIQRTQQEDSAVYLCASSLIGGSQGKKLFFGSGTQLSVL.

The chain has TRBV3-1 (or the pseudogene TRBV3-2) and TRBJ2-1, with TRBD2 matching 8 bases. CDR1 is LGHDT and CDR2 is YNNKEL in the germline V gene (reference sequence). The CDR3 has 15 residues. J gave up 6 bases and V 2 bases, and 6 bases lay outside the gene matches. CDR3 nucleotides: TGTGCCAGCAGCCAAAGGACTAGCTTATCCAATGAGCAGTTCTTC. Residues: CASSQRTSLSNEQFF.

This rearrangement joins TRBV30 to TRBJ2-6; D not certain. This CDR3 contains 15 residues. Germline V gene sequence: CDR1 GTSNPN, CDR2 SVGIG (reference sequence). The V end was cut by 3 bases, the J end by 5 bases, with 14 bases between. The CDR3 DNA reads TGTGCCTGGAGCTCTGGGCCTCTGAGGGCCAACGTCCTGACTTTC. Translation: CAWSSGPLRANVLTF.

CDR3 loop: CASSPNRDGYGYTF. CDR3 DNA sequence: TGTGCCAGCTCTCCCAACCGGGATGGGTATGGCTACACCTTC. The J gene is TRBJ1-2, the V gene TRBV18, with D unclear. Germline loops: CDR1 KGHSH, CDR2 LQKENI. V dropped 6 bases and J dropped 5 bases, with 16 bases sitting between them. CDR3 length: 14 residues.

The V and J genes are TRBV28 and TRBJ2-6; D may be TRBD2 (6 bases). The germline CDR1 and CDR2 sequences are MDHEN and SYDVKM. Trimming removed 3 bases from V and 0 bases from J, with 18 bases in between. The CDR3 has 19 amino acids. DNA of the CDR3: TGTGCCAGCAGTTTTTTTTCCAGACTAGTCCTCTCTGGGGCCAACGTCCTGACTTTC. This encodes CASSFFSRLVLSGANVLTF.

This chain links TRBV29-1 with TRBJ2-3; perhaps TRBD1 as D (6 bases). This CDR3 is 11 amino acids long. Germline-derived CDR1 and CDR2 are SQVTM and ANQGSEA. Trimming removed 4 bases at V and 6 bases at J, with 8 bases between. For the CDR3, the DNA is TGCAGCGTTGTCAGGGGTGATACGCAGTATTTT. This sequence encodes CSVVRGDTQYF.

This clone was recorded only once. V is TRBV7-8 and J is TRBJ1-3; D not certain. Germline values: CDR1 SGHVS, CDR2 FQNEAQ. Trimming cost V 5 bases and J 3 bases, with 8 bases left between them. This CDR3 contains 13 residues. CDR3 amino acids: CASSPGFGNTIYF. The CDR3 DNA is TGTGCCAGCAGCCCAGGATTTGGAAACACCATATATTTT.

The chain links TRBV6-2 or TRBV6-3 to TRBJ1-2; maybe TRBD1 (5 bases). This CDR3 is 13 amino acids long. The V end was cut by 2 bases, the J end by 4 bases, with 8 bases between. In germline, CDR1 is MNHEY, CDR2 SVGEGT. In DNA form, the CDR3 reads TGTGCCAGCAGTTACGCAGGGTCCTATGGCTACACCTTC. The encoded protein is CASSYAGSYGYTF.

This clone is medium-sized. V is TRBV5-4 and J is TRBJ2-7, with TRBD2 identical over 8 bases. The germline gives CDR1 SGHNT, CDR2 YYREEE (reference sequence). CDR3 size: 15 residues. Germline trimming cut 1 base from V and 3 bases from J; bases unmatched to any gene: 6. The CDR3 DNA is TGTGCCAGCAGCTTGCGCCAAGCGGGAGACTACGAGCAGTACTTC. Translation gives CASSLRQAGDYEQYF.

Here the CDR3 reads CASSLADTQYF. CDR3 nucleotide sequence: TGTGCCAGCAGCTTGGCGGATACGCAGTATTTT. This chain joins TRBV5-4 and TRBJ2-3, with no clear D. Trimming removed 0 bases from V and 6 bases from J, with 2 bases in between. The CDR3 length is 11 residues. The germline V gene has CDR1 SGHNT and CDR2 YYREEE (reference sequence). Full variable domain (remainder filled in from reference TRBV5-4 and TRBJ2-3): ETGVTQSPTHLIKTRGQQVTLRCSSQSGHNTVSWYQQALGQGPQFIFQYYREEENGRGNFPPRFSGLQFPNYSSELNVNALELDDSALYLCASSLADTQYFGPGTRLTVL.

V usage is TRBV28 and J usage is TRBJ2-7, with TRBD1 matching 7 bases. This CDR3 is 14 amino acids long. Germline V gene data show CDR1 as MDHEN and CDR2 as SYDVKM. V was pared by 7 bases and J by 6 bases, with 12 bases of the junction left unmatched. CDR3 DNA sequence: TGTGCCAGCAAACGCTCCGGGACAGTAAGCGAGCAGTACTTC. The encoded protein is CASKRSGTVSEQYF.

V gene TRBV12-3 or TRBV12-4 combines with J gene TRBJ2-1; D gene unclear. The CDR3 spans 11 residues. V lost 7 bases, J lost 15 bases, and 16 bases lay in between. This CDR3 reads CASTVLSSLFF. In nucleotides, the CDR3 is TGTGCCAGCACTGTCCTAAGTTCCCTGTTCTTC.

The chain carries TRBV5-1 and TRBJ2-7, with D unresolved. CDR1 and CDR2 (germline): SGHRS, YFSETQ. The V and J ends lost 1 base and 0 bases respectively, with 5 bases between them. This CDR3 is built from 13 residues. This CDR3 reads CASSLTSSYEQYF. As DNA, the CDR3 is TGCGCCAGCAGCTTGACAAGCTCCTACGAGCAGTACTTC.

The J gene is TRBJ1-3, the V gene TRBV28; TRBD1 is a possible D gene (6 bases). In germline, CDR1 is MDHEN, CDR2 SYDVKM. V shed 6 bases and J shed 2 bases, with 11 bases lying between them. The CDR3 is 14 residues long. The chain's CDR3 is CASSLTGPGNTIYF. Here the CDR3 DNA reads TGTGCCAGCAGCCTGACAGGACCTGGAAACACCATATATTTT.

The chain has TRBV6-5 and TRBJ1-1; 11 bases match TRBD1. CDR3 size: 13 residues. Germline V gene lookup returns CDR1 MNHEY and CDR2 SVGAGI. V dropped 7 bases and J dropped 5; count of bases not matched to a gene: 3. The CDR3 is CASNGQGATEAFF. The CDR3 nucleotides read TGTGCCAGCAACGGACAGGGGGCTACTGAAGCTTTCTTT.

CDR3 protein: CASSLGKRMNANYGYTF. In DNA, the CDR3 is TGTGCCAGCAGCTTAGGGAAGAGGATGAACGCTAACTATGGCTACACCTTC. The rearrangement uses TRBV7-8 and TRBJ1-2; D remains unclear. Deletions cut 1 base from V and 0 bases from J, with 15 bases between. This CDR3 spans 17 amino acids. Germline CDR1 and CDR2: SGHVS and FQNEAQ. Using reference TRBV7-8 and TRBJ1-2 for the parts outside the CDR3, the full variable domain is GAGVSQSPRYKVAKRGQDVALRCDPISGHVSLFWYQQALGQGPEFLTYFQNEAQLDKSGLPSDRFFAERPEGSVSTLKIQRTQQEDSAVYLCASSLGKRMNANYGYTFGSGTRLTVV.

This sequence joins TRBV5-4 and TRBJ2-7; the match to TRBD2 covers 11 bases. With V trimmed by 4 bases and J by 6 bases, 9 bases remained unmatched. Germline lookup yields CDR1 SGHNT and CDR2 YYREEE (reference sequence). The CDR3 consists of 15 residues. The CDR3 sequence is CASSLRLAGRAEQYF. DNA for the CDR3: TGTGCCAGCAGCCTCAGACTAGCGGGACGCGCCGAGCAGTACTTC.

The chain joins TRBV3-1 (or the pseudogene TRBV3-2) to TRBJ2-2; 7 bases line up with TRBD2. The CDR3 contains 16 residues. Germline V lookup: CDR1 LGHDT, CDR2 YNNKEL (reference sequence). J gave up 1 base and V 6 bases, and 8 bases lay outside the gene matches. As DNA, the CDR3 is TGTGCCAGCAGTCGATCTAGCGGCAAGAACACCGGGGAGCTGTTTTTT. Translating gives CASSRSSGKNTGELFF.

The CDR3 is CASTSSGLAWGISYEQYF. The CDR3 bases are TGTGCCAGCACCTCGTCGGGACTAGCGTGGGGGATCTCCTACGAGCAGTACTTC. The gene calls are TRBV11-2 and TRBJ2-7; TRBD2 aligns across 10 bases. Trimming removed 7 bases from V and 0 bases from J; junction bases left unmatched: 15. Germline CDR1 and CDR2: SGHAT and FQNNGV. The CDR3 is 18 residues long.

The V and J genes are TRBV27 and TRBJ2-3, with a tentative D call TRBD1 (6 bases). Germline CDR1 and CDR2: MNHEY and SMNVEV (reference sequence). This CDR3 contains 15 residues. The ends were cut back, 6 bases at V and 0 bases at J, with 13 bases in the middle. CDR3 DNA: TGTGCCAGCAGCCCACAGGGAGCTAGCACAGATACGCAGTATTTT. It yields the protein CASSPQGASTDTQYF.

This chain uses TRBV28 with TRBJ1-5; D not resolved. The V gene's germline CDR1 is MDHEN and CDR2 SYDVKM. The V end lost 5 bases, the J end lost 7 bases, and 12 bases lay between the germline ends. CDR3 length equals 13 residues. The CDR3 DNA is TGTGCCAGCAGTCCACCCAGGAGGCAGCCCCAGCATTTT. Translated: CASSPPRRQPQHF. The full variable domain, rest sourced from reference TRBV28 and TRBJ1-5, is DVKVTQSSRYLVKRTGEKVFLECVQDMDHENMFWYRQDPGLGLRLIYFSYDVKMKEKGDIPEGYSVSREKKERFSLILESASTNQTSMYLCASSPPRRQPQHFGDGTRLSIL.

The chain is built from TRBV14 and TRBJ2-2, with TRBD2 identical over 9 bases. CDR1 SGHDN and CDR2 FVKESK come from the germline V gene. The CDR3 has 17 residues. V was clipped by 0 bases and J by 4 bases; unmatched bases: 6. In DNA, the CDR3 is TGTGCCAGCAGCCAAGACGGGCTAGCGGGATCCACCGGGGAGCTGTTTTTT. Translation gives CASSQDGLAGSTGELFF.

This rearrangement joins TRBV28 to TRBJ2-3; 8 nucleotides match TRBD2. Germline V gives CDR1 MDHEN, CDR2 SYDVKM. The V and J ends lost 7 bases and 3 bases, in that order; junction bases with no gene match: 6. The CDR3 has 14 amino acids. The DNA for the CDR3 is TGTGCCAGCAAATCGGGAGGGCGTACAGATACGCAGTATTTT. Amino acid sequence: CASKSGGRTDTQYF.

The gene calls are TRBV6-6 and TRBJ2-1, with 8 bases fitting TRBD1. The junction had 2 bases not matched to a gene; V was cut back by 4 bases and J by 6 bases. The CDR3 is 13 amino acids. Germline-derived CDR1 and CDR2 are MNHNY and SVGAGI (reference sequence). CDR3 sequence (DNA): TGTGCCAGCAGTTGGACAGGGACCAATGAGCAGTTCTTC. It is translated as CASSWTGTNEQFF.

This chain joins TRBV7-2 and TRBJ1-5; D is unclear. Germline CDR1 and CDR2: SGHTA and FQGNSA. There are 14 residues in the CDR3. V was cut by 1 base and J by 7 bases, with 11 bases left in between. CDR3 in DNA: TGTGCCAGCAGCTTAGTACGGGGTGGACAGCCCCAGCATTTT. Translation: CASSLVRGGQPQHF.

The DNA of the CDR3 is TGCAGTGCTGTAACAGGGGAGCAGTTCTTC. It codes for CSAVTGEQFF. The V call is TRBV20-1, the J call TRBJ2-1; a weak D match, TRBD1 (6 bases). The CDR3 runs 10 residues. The germline gives CDR1 DFQATT, CDR2 SNEGSKA (reference sequence). Trimming removed 5 bases at V and 10 bases at J, with 9 bases between.

The gene calls are TRBV5-4 and TRBJ2-7; TRBD1 matches 9 bases. The CDR3 is 14 residues long. V dropped 4 bases and J dropped 4; count of bases not matched to a gene: 6. Germline V lookup: CDR1 SGHNT, CDR2 YYREEE (reference sequence). CDR3 amino acids: CASSRPGQGYEQYF. The CDR3 DNA reads as TGTGCCAGCAGCAGACCGGGACAGGGTTACGAGCAGTACTTC.

The rearrangement links TRBV7-2 to TRBJ2-1; the match to TRBD2 covers 8 bases. The CDR3 has 16 amino acids. Per the germline V gene, CDR1 is SGHTA and CDR2 is FQGNSA. V dropped 5 bases and J dropped 4; count of bases not matched to a gene: 10. The CDR3 DNA follows: TGTGCCAGCAGCCTTATAGCGGGAATCGCATACAATGAGCAGTTCTTC. Protein: CASSLIAGIAYNEQFF. The whole variable domain, remainder taken from reference TRBV7-2 and TRBJ2-1, is GAGVSQSPSNKVTEKGKDVELRCDPISGHTALYWYRQSLGQGLEFLIYFQGNSAPDKSGLPSDRFSAERTGGSVSTLTIQRTQQEDSAVYLCASSLIAGIAYNEQFFGPGTRLTVL.

This clone was counted at least ten times. Distinct nucleotide sequences in the sample also encode this CDR3. V and J are TRBV28 and TRBJ1-2; D unresolved. The germline V gene has CDR1 MDHEN and CDR2 SYDVKM. The CDR3 is 12 residues long. Trimming took off 1 base at V and 4 bases at J, with 4 bases between the two ends. The CDR3 bases are TGTGCCAGCAGTTTATCGCGCTATGGCTACACCTTC. Encoded protein: CASSLSRYGYTF.